The rows below give T cell receptor beta chains drawn from one sample of a study of T-cell memory formation after mild COVID-19. A single record per CDR3 protein comes from TCRdb applying MiXCR to the 5' RACE reads. This table holds 350,000 or so distinct CDR3 sequences, 20% to 25% found once. What was sequenced was PBMCs or a T cell subset sorted from them (not recorded which). These receptors were taken from a man younger than 35 who had mild COVID-19 (a few samples of this study predate the infection). Cell type and time point are not known. Each CDR3 is given with its conserved first and last residue. Fields, in order: D gene, V gene, J gene, clone size, CDR3 protein, CDR3 DNA. A D gene is named only where the DNA matches it firmly. A row's size may be missing; if present it is once, few, many or a size class.

NA	TRBV11-2	TRBJ1-6	few	CASSLEGLRSPLHF	TGTGCCAGCAGCTTAGAGGGGTTACGTTCACCCCTCCACTTT
NA	TRBV27	TRBJ1-1	NA	CASSWGGGTEAFF	TGTGCCAGCAGTTGGGGAGGGGGCACTGAAGCTTTCTTT
NA	TRBV12-3/TRBV12-4	TRBJ1-1	NA	CASSPKGVRTEAFF	TGTGCCAGCAGCCCCAAAGGGGTGCGCACTGAAGCTTTCTTT
TRBD2	TRBV18	TRBJ2-1	many	CASSPAGGPYNEQFF	TGTGCCAGCTCACCAGCGGGGGGGCCCTACAATGAGCAGTTCTTC
TRBD2	TRBV10-3	TRBJ2-3	NA	CAISDLSGVEDTQYF	TGTGCCATCAGTGACCTCAGCGGGGTCGAAGATACGCAGTATTTT
NA	TRBV6-1	TRBJ2-1	few	CASSERLPVNEQFF	TGTGCCAGCAGTGAAAGGTTACCGGTGAATGAGCAGTTCTTC
NA	TRBV7-9	TRBJ2-3	NA	CASSTIRADTQYF	TGTGCCAGCAGCACTATAAGAGCAGATACGCAGTATTTT
NA	TRBV4-2	TRBJ1-2	NA	CASSHVLPITDYGYTF	TGTGCCAGCAGCCATGTCCTTCCAATTACGGACTATGGCTACACCTTC
NA	TRBV5-5	TRBJ1-3	few	CASSSGLVEGNTIYF	TGTGCCAGCAGCTCTGGCTTGGTCGAAGGAAACACCATATATTTT
NA	TRBV20-1	TRBJ2-3	few	CSAWDLSSTDTQYF	TGCAGTGCCTGGGACCTTTCTAGCACAGATACGCAGTATTTT
NA	TRBV24-1	TRBJ2-2	NA	CATSDFEGAGELFF	TGTGCCACCAGTGATTTTGAAGGGGCCGGGGAGCTGTTTTTT
NA	TRBV3-1	TRBJ1-4	many	CASSPIGTRYEKLFF	TGTGCCAGCAGCCCAATCGGGACACGCTATGAAAAACTGTTTTTT
NA	TRBV14	TRBJ1-1	few	CASSHAWGLGTEAFF	TGTGCCAGCAGCCATGCGTGGGGGCTCGGCACTGAAGCTTTCTTT
TRBD1	TRBV7-2	TRBJ1-1	few	CASTYVDRAMNTEAFF	TGTGCCAGCACTTACGTAGACAGGGCCATGAACACTGAAGCTTTCTTT
NA	TRBV3-1	TRBJ2-3	NA	CASSQDSNTDTQYF	TGTGCCAGCAGCCAAGACAGCAACACAGATACGCAGTATTTT
NA	TRBV27	TRBJ2-7	NA	CASSLKGYSYEQYF	TGTGCCAGCAGTTTAAAGGGTTACTCCTACGAGCAGTACTTC
NA	TRBV7-8	TRBJ1-2	NA	CASSGIQGADYGYTF	TGTGCCAGCAGCGGGATCCAGGGCGCGGACTATGGCTACACCTTC
NA	TRBV20-1	TRBJ1-6	few	CSARSSLFGSPLHF	TGCAGTGCTAGATCTTCCCTATTCGGTTCACCCCTCCACTTT
NA	TRBV12-3/TRBV12-4	TRBJ2-7	NA	CASSTHYEQYF	TGTGCCAGCAGTACCCACTACGAGCAGTACTTC
TRBD1	TRBV4-1	TRBJ2-7	NA	CASSQTSGTGGLYEQYF	TGCGCCAGCAGCCAGACATCGGGGACAGGGGGGCTCTACGAGCAGTACTTC
NA	TRBV7-2	TRBJ1-1	NA	CASSFQGRSEAFF	TGTGCCAGCAGCTTTCAGGGGAGATCCGAAGCTTTCTTT
NA	TRBV11-2	TRBJ2-1	few	CASSLGARGIVDEQFF	TGTGCCAGCAGCTTAGGGGCCCGAGGTATAGTAGATGAGCAGTTCTTC
TRBD1	TRBV5-1	TRBJ1-2	NA	CASSLETGGDGYTF	TGCGCCAGCAGCTTGGAGACAGGGGGCGATGGCTACACCTTC
NA	TRBV2	TRBJ1-5	NA	CASNNVWGQPQHF	TGTGCCAGCAATAACGTATGGGGTCAGCCCCAGCATTTT
NA	TRBV5-6	TRBJ2-5	NA	CASSFLGGIQETQYF	TGTGCCAGCAGCTTCCTTGGGGGGATCCAAGAGACCCAGTACTTC
TRBD1	TRBV5-6	TRBJ1-2	few	CASSPLGRDRGHGYTF	TGTGCCAGCAGCCCACTTGGGCGGGACAGGGGTCATGGCTACACCTTC
NA	TRBV6-5	TRBJ2-6	few	CASSYTAAGANVLTF	TGTGCCAGCAGTTACACGGCGGCTGGGGCCAACGTCCTGACTTTC
NA	TRBV9	TRBJ2-3	NA	CASSVGGPKAGDTQYF	TGTGCCAGCAGCGTAGGAGGGCCCAAGGCAGGGGATACGCAGTATTTT
TRBD1	TRBV28	TRBJ1-4	few	CATQGASNEKLFF	TGTGCCACCCAGGGGGCTAGTAATGAAAAACTGTTTTTT
NA	TRBV6-6	TRBJ2-5	few	CASSYRSPLTGRQETQYF	TGTGCCAGCAGTTACCGATCCCCCTTGACAGGACGACAAGAGACCCAGTACTTC
NA	TRBV25-1	TRBJ1-2	few	CASSEAGTGSAVYGYTF	TGTGCCAGCAGTGAAGCTGGTACAGGGAGTGCCGTCTATGGCTACACCTTC
NA	TRBV20-1	TRBJ1-5	many	CSARDGAENQPQHF	TGCAGTGCTAGAGACGGGGCAGAGAATCAGCCCCAGCATTTT
NA	TRBV2	TRBJ2-3	once	CDSSLGWNTQYF	TGTGACAGCTCACTAGGGTGGAATACGCAGTATTTT
TRBD1	TRBV4-1	TRBJ1-2	few	CASSQERGRYGYTF	TGCGCCAGCAGCCAAGAAAGGGGGCGGTATGGCTACACCTTC
TRBD1	TRBV28	TRBJ2-5	NA	CASSPDRHFQETQYF	TGTGCCAGCAGTCCGGACAGGCACTTCCAAGAGACCCAGTACTTC
TRBD2	TRBV7-9	TRBJ2-5	few	CASSLGTSGPQETQYF	TGTGCCAGCAGCCTAGGGACTAGCGGGCCTCAAGAGACCCAGTACTTC
NA	TRBV6-6	TRBJ1-1	once	CASSYSKGFDTEAFF	TGTGCCAGCAGTTACTCGAAGGGGTTCGACACTGAAGCTTTCTTT